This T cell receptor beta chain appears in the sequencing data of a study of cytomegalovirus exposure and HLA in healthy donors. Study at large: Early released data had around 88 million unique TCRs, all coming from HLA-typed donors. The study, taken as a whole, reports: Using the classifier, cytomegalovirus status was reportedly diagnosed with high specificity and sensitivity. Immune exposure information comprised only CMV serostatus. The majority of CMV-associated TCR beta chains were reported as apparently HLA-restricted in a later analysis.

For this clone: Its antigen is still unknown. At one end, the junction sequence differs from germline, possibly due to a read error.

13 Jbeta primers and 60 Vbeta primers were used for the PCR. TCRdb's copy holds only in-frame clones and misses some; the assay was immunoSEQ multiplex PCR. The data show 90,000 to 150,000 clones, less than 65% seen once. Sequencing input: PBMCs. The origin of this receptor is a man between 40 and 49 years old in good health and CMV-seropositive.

The CDR3 reads CASSLTAGGAGEQFF. CDR3 nucleotides: TGTGCTAGCAGCTTAACAGCGGGGGGGGCCGGGGAGCAGTTCTTC. The chain is built from TRBV7-7 and TRBJ2-1; 10 nucleotides agree with TRBD2. The CDR3 loop spans 15 amino acids. The germline V gene encodes CDR1 SSHAT and CDR2 FNYEAQ (reference sequence).